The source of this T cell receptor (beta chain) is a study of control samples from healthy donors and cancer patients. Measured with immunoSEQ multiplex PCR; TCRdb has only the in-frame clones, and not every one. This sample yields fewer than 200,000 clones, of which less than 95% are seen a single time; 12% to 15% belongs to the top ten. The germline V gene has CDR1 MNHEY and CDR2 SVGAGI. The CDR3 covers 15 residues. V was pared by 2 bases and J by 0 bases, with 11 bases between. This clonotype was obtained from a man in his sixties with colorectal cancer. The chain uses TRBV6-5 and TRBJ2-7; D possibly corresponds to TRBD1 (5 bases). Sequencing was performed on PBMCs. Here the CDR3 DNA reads TGTGCCAGCAGTTACAAGTGGGGCACCTCCTACGAGCAGTACTTC. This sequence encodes CASSYKWGTSYEQYF.